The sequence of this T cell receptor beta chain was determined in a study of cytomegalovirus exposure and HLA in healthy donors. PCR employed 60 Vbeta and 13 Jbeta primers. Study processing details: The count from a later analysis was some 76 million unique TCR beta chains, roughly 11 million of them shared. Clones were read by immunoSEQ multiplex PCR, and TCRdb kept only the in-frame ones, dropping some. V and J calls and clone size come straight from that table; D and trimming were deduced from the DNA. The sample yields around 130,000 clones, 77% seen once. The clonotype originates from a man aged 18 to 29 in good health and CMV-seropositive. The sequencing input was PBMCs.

The CDR3 spells CAWSWGRGSYEQYF. The DNA of the CDR3 is TGTGCCTGGAGTTGGGGGAGGGGCTCCTACGAGCAGTACTTC. V gene TRBV30 combines with J gene TRBJ2-7, with 7 bases lining up with TRBD2. V trimming: 2 bases; J trimming: 0 bases; junction bases outside the gene matches: 4. The germline V gene has CDR1 GTSNPN and CDR2 SVGIG (reference sequence). The CDR3 is 14 amino acids.